One and the same sample provided the 23 T cell receptor beta chains below, sequenced in a study of cytomegalovirus exposure and HLA in healthy donors. 13 Jbeta primers and 60 Vbeta primers were used for the PCR. Repertoires were generated with immunoSEQ multiplex PCR, while TCRdb's copy carries only in-frame clones and drops some. This table holds fewer than 85,000 clones, roughly 70% found once. Sequenced: PBMCs. The origin of the receptors is a man in his sixties in good health and CMV-seropositive.

For this clone: An end of the junction does not agree with germline; a read error may underlie this. The rearrangement links TRBV11-2 to TRBJ1-1; 8 nucleotides align to TRBD1. In germline, CDR1 is SGHAT, CDR2 FQNNGV. CDR3 length: 14 residues. CDR3 in DNA: TGTGCCAGCAGTTTAGGACAGGGCCAAACCGAAGCTTTCTTT. This codes for CASSLGQGQTEAFF.

The rearrangement joins TRBV5-1 to TRBJ2-7; TRBD1 is a possible D gene (6 bases). Germline values: CDR1 SGHRS, CDR2 YFSETQ. V lost 3 bases, J lost 5 bases, and 15 bases lay in between. This CDR3 contains 14 residues. The CDR3 region has the DNA TGCGCCAGCAGCTACGGGACACCCAGCAACGAGCAGTACTTC. Amino acid sequence: CASSYGTPSNEQYF.

The chain recombines TRBV5-1 with TRBJ1-5, with a weak D call TRBD1 (6 bases). V shed 1 base and J shed 4 bases, with 15 bases lying between them. Germline V gene lookup returns CDR1 SGHRS and CDR2 YFSETQ. This CDR3 is 16 amino acids long. The chain's CDR3 is CASSLWGGEENQPQHF. DNA for the CDR3: TGCGCCAGCAGCTTGTGGGGGGGCGAAGAGAATCAGCCCCAGCATTTT.

This sequence joins TRBV19 and TRBJ2-2, with TRBD1 identical over 8 bases. Per the germline V gene, CDR1 is LNHDA and CDR2 is SQIVND (reference sequence). J gave up 3 bases and V 1 base, and 1 base lay outside the gene matches. This CDR3 spans 15 amino acids. CDR3 in DNA: TGTGCCAGTAGTATAGGACAGGGGTACACCGGGGAGCTGTTTTTT. Protein: CASSIGQGYTGELFF.

The chain uses TRBV6-5 and TRBJ2-1, with a weak D call TRBD2 (5 bases). V shed 2 bases and J shed 8 bases, with 13 bases lying between them. This CDR3 spans 14 amino acids. Looked up from germline, CDR1 is MNHEY and CDR2 is SVGAGI. CDR3 amino acids: CASSYRVASDEQFF. In DNA, the CDR3 is TGTGCCAGCAGTTACAGGGTAGCGAGCGATGAGCAGTTCTTC.

This clone has only a few counts. The chain carries TRBV14 and TRBJ2-1, with 9 bases lining up with TRBD1. Per germline, CDR1 SGHDN and CDR2 FVKESK. V shed 5 bases, J shed 0 bases, and the junction held 5 bases outside the gene matches. The CDR3 loop spans 16 amino acids. The CDR3 loop reads CASSEKQGASYNEQFF. Here the CDR3 DNA reads TGTGCCAGCAGCGAAAAACAGGGGGCCTCCTACAATGAGCAGTTCTTC.

About this clone: Relative to the germline gene, one junction end is altered; a read error may explain this. The V gene is TRBV7-9, the J gene TRBJ1-2; 7 bases agree with TRBD1. This CDR3 spans 17 amino acids. CDR1 and CDR2 (germline): SEHNR, FQNEAQ (reference sequence). As DNA, the CDR3 is TGTTCCAGCAGCGACGAAGGGGGCGATACAAGGAATTATGGCTACACCTTC. This encodes CSSSDEGGDTRNYGYTF.

This chain links TRBV6-1 with TRBJ2-2; TRBD1 matches at 7 bases. Germline-derived CDR1 and CDR2 are MNHNS and SASEGT. V shed 10 bases and J 7 bases; nucleotides not matched to a gene: 9. The CDR3 runs 13 residues. In DNA, the CDR3 is TGTGCCAACAAAGACAGGGAAAACGGGGAGCTGTTTTTT. Protein sequence: CANKDRENGELFF.

Only one count was recorded for this clone. The rearrangement joins TRBV7-9 to TRBJ2-3, with TRBD1 identical over 7 bases. CDR1 is SEHNR and CDR2 is FQNEAQ in the germline V gene (reference sequence). The CDR3 is 15 residues long. V gave up 6 bases and J gave up 2 bases; unmatched junction bases: 8. CDR3 nucleotide sequence: TGTGCCAGCAGATTGGGACAGAGTAACACAGATACGCAGTATTTT. It specifies CASRLGQSNTDTQYF.

The V gene is TRBV7-9, the J gene TRBJ2-3; 7 bases map to TRBD1. From germline, CDR1 is SEHNR and CDR2 FQNEAQ (reference sequence). The CDR3 has 17 residues. J gave up 6 bases and V 2 bases, and 14 bases lay outside the gene matches. The CDR3: CASSLRTGFGWRDTQYF. Written as DNA, the CDR3 is TGTGCCAGCAGCTTAAGGACAGGTTTCGGTTGGCGGGATACGCAGTATTTT.

The J gene is TRBJ1-5, the V gene TRBV7-3, with D possibly matching TRBD1 (6 bases). Germline CDR1 reads SGHTA; CDR2 reads FQGTGA. This CDR3 is 15 amino acids long. V was clipped by 0 bases and J by 7 bases, with 13 bases between them. The CDR3 nucleotides read TGTGCCAGCAGCTTAACAGGGGGGGGAGGGCAGCCCCAGCATTTT. It yields the protein CASSLTGGGGQPQHF.

V usage is TRBV7-7 and J usage is TRBJ2-2; 8 nucleotides agree with TRBD1. V was clipped by 2 bases and J by 5 bases; unmatched bases: 4. Germline lookup yields CDR1 SSHAT and CDR2 FNYEAQ (reference sequence). This CDR3 has 15 amino acids. CDR3 sequence: CASSLQGAGTGELFF. The CDR3 bases are TGTGCCAGCAGCTTACAGGGGGCGGGGACCGGGGAGCTGTTTTTT.

The V and J genes are TRBV9 and TRBJ2-7; no clear D gene. This CDR3 is 15 amino acids long. Germline V gene data show CDR1 as SGDLS and CDR2 as YYNGEE. The V end lost 4 bases, the J end lost 2 bases, and 16 bases lay between the germline ends. The CDR3 loop is CASSPERFPPYEQYF. CDR3 nucleotide sequence: TGTGCCAGCAGCCCCGAGAGGTTCCCCCCCTACGAGCAGTACTTC.

The chain uses TRBV6-5 and TRBJ2-1, with 10 bases identical to TRBD2. CDR1 is MNHEY, CDR2 SVGAGI, per germline. CDR3 length: 15 amino acids. With 7 bases clipped from V and 6 bases from J, the junction kept 9 bases outside the gene matches. The CDR3 spells CASNGLAGVGNEQFF. Here the CDR3 DNA reads TGTGCCAGCAATGGTCTAGCGGGAGTTGGCAATGAGCAGTTCTTC.

A remark on this clone: The sample has other DNA sequences that encode this CDR3 too. V and J are TRBV5-1 and TRBJ2-1, with 14 bases fitting TRBD2. The CDR3 consists of 15 residues. With V trimmed by 2 bases and J by 10 bases, 5 bases remained unmatched. The germline gives CDR1 SGHRS, CDR2 YFSETQ. The CDR3, as DNA: TGCGCCAGCAGCTTCGGACTAGCGGGGGGCGTAGAGCAGTTCTTC. This gives the protein CASSFGLAGGVEQFF. The full variable domain, in which reference TRBV5-1 and TRBJ2-1 provide the parts outside the CDR3, is KAGVTQTPRYLIKTRGQQVTLSCSPISGHRSVSWYQQTPGQGLQFLFEYFSETQRNKGNFPGRFSGRQFSNSRSEMNVSTLELGDSALYLCASSFGLAGGVEQFFGPGTRLTVL.

This clone came up a few times. The genes are TRBV28 and TRBJ1-2; TRBD1 is a possible D gene (6 bases). Germline values: CDR1 MDHEN, CDR2 SYDVKM. The CDR3 has 13 amino acids. Trimming shortened V by 7 bases and J by 4 bases, and 13 bases separated the two germline ends. The DNA of the CDR3 is TGTGCCAGCACCACACAGGGTGGCTATGGCTACACCTTC. This codes for CASTTQGGYGYTF.

The chain uses TRBV7-2 and TRBJ1-4, with TRBD1 identical over 8 bases. Germline V lookup: CDR1 SGHTA, CDR2 FQGNSA. J lost 7 bases, V lost 8 bases, and 9 bases had no gene match. The CDR3 contains 14 residues. The CDR3 sequence is CASGSGGAGEKLFF. Written as DNA, the CDR3 is TGTGCCAGCGGATCAGGGGGCGCGGGTGAAAAACTGTTTTTT.

The chain has TRBV27 and TRBJ1-5, with TRBD1 as a possible D gene (5 bases). CDR1 and CDR2 (germline): MNHEY, SMNVEV (reference sequence). This CDR3 has 13 residues. V lost 6 bases, J lost 3 bases, and 9 bases lay in between. CDR3 region: CASSWGINQPQHF. The CDR3 region has the DNA TGTGCCAGCAGCTGGGGCATCAATCAGCCCCAGCATTTT.

This clone was seen once. A read error may produce the germline difference seen at one junction end. The sample carries other DNA sequences with the same CDR3. This sequence joins TRBV6-6 and TRBJ1-1, with D possibly TRBD1 on 6 matching bases. Germline lookup yields CDR1 MNHNY and CDR2 SVGAGI (reference sequence). The CDR3 is 16 residues long. The CDR3 sequence is CASSVGGVFVNTEAFF. The CDR3 nucleotides are TGTGCCAGCAGCGTAGGGGGTGTGTTTGTGAACACTGAGGCTTTCTTT.

The chain is built from TRBV6-6 and TRBJ1-2, with TRBD1 identical over 7 bases. The germline gives CDR1 MNHNY, CDR2 SVGAGI (reference sequence). The CDR3 is made up of 12 amino acids. Germline trimming cut 6 bases from V and 10 bases from J; bases unmatched to any gene: 8. The DNA for the CDR3 is TGTGCCAGCAGCTCCACAGGGGCATTCTACACCTTC. It translates to CASSSTGAFYTF.

This clone was seen a few times. The V call is TRBV5-6, the J call TRBJ2-1; TRBD2 might be the D (5 bases). The V end was cut by 7 bases, the J end by 4 bases, with 6 bases between. The CDR3 consists of 11 residues. The V gene's germline CDR1 is SGHDT and CDR2 YYEEEE. CDR3 protein: CASGLYNEQFF. DNA for the CDR3: TGTGCCAGCGGACTTTACAATGAGCAGTTCTTC.

The V gene is TRBV9, the J gene TRBJ1-1; D not resolved. CDR1 and CDR2 (germline): SGDLS, YYNGEE. V lost 3 bases and J lost 0, with 9 bases in between. CDR3 length: 14 amino acids. The CDR3 sequence: CASSEGVLNTEAFF. The CDR3 DNA is TGTGCCAGCAGCGAGGGAGTCCTGAACACTGAAGCTTTCTTT.

The gene calls are TRBV28 and TRBJ1-5; possible D gene TRBD1, 5 bases. The length of the CDR3 is 13 residues. Germline V gives CDR1 MDHEN, CDR2 SYDVKM. Trimming left V 3 bases short and J 3 bases short, with 6 bases between. The CDR3, as DNA: TGTGCCAGCAGTTTTGGACACAATCAGCCCCAGCATTTT. It specifies CASSFGHNQPQHF.